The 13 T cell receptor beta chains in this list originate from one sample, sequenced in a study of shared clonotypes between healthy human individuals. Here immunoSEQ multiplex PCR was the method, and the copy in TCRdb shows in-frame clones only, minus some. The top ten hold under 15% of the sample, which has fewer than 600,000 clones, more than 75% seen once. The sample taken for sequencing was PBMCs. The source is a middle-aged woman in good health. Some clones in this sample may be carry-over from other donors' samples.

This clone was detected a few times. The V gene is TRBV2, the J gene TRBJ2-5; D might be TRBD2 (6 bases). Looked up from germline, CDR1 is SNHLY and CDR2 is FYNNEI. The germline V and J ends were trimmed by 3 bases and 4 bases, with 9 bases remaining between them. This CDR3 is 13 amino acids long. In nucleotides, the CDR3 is TGTGCCAGCAGTGATGTGGGGGGAGAGACCCAGTACTTC. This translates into CASSDVGGETQYF.

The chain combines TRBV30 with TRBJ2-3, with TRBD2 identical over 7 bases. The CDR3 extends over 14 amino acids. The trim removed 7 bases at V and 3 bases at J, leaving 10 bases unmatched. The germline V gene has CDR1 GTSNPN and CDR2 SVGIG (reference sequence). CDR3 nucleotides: TGTGCCTCCCTAGCGGAAGCGGGGACAGATACGCAGTATTTT. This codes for CASLAEAGTDTQYF.

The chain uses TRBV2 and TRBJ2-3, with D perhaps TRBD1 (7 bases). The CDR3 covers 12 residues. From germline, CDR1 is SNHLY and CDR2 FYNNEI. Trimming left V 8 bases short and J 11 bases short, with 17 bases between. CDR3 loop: CASQQGGVKQYF. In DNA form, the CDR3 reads TGTGCCAGCCAGCAGGGGGGAGTGAAGCAGTATTTT.

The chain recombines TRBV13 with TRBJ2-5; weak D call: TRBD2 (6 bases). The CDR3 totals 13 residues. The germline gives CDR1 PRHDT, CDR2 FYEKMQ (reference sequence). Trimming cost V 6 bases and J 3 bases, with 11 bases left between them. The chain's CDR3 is CASRGTVEETQYF. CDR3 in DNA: TGTGCCAGCAGGGGGACTGTTGAAGAGACCCAGTACTTC.

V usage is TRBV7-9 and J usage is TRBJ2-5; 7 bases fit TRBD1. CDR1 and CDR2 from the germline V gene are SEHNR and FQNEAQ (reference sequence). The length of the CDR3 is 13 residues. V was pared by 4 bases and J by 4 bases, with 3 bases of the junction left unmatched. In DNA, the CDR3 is TGTGCCAGCAGCTATACAGGGGCAGAGACCCAGTACTTC. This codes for CASSYTGAETQYF. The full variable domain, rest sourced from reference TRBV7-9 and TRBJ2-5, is DTGVSQNPRHKITKRGQNVTFRCDPISEHNRLYWYRQTLGQGPEFLTYFQNEAQLEKSRLLSDRFSAERPKGSFSTLEIQRTEQGDSAMYLCASSYTGAETQYFGPGTRLLVL.

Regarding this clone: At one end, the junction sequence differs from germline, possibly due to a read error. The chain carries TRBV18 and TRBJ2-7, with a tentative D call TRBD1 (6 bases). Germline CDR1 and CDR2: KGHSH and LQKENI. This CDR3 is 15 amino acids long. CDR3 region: CASSLSPGHLYGQYF. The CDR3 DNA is TGTGCCAGCTCCCTTAGTCCGGGACACCTCTACGGGCAGTACTTC.

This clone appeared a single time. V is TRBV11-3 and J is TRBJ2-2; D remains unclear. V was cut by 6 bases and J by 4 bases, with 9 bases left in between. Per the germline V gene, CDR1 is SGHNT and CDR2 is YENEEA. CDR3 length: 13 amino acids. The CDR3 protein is CASRAGATGELFF. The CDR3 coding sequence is TGTGCCAGCAGGGCAGGAGCCACCGGGGAGCTGTTTTTT.

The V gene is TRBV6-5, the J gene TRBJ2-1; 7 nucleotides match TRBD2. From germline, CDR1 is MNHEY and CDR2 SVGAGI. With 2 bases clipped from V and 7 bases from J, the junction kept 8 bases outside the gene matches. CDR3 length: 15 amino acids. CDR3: CASSYDGREGNEQFF. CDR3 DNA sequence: TGTGCCAGCAGTTACGATGGAAGGGAGGGAAATGAGCAGTTCTTC.

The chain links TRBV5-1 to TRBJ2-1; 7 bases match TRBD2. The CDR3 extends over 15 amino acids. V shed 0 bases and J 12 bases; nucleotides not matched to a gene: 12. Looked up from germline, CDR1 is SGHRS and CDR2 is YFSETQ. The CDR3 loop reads CASSLEPPGLQGQFF. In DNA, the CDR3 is TGCGCCAGCAGCTTGGAACCTCCGGGACTACAAGGGCAGTTCTTC.

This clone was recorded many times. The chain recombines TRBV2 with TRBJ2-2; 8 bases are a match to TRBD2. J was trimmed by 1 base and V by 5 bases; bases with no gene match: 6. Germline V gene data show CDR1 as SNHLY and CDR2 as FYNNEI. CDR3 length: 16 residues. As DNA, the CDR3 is TGTGCCAGCAGTAGTATGAGCGGGAGGAACACCGGGGAGCTGTTTTTT. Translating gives CASSSMSGRNTGELFF. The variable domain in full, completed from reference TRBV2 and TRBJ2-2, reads EPEVTQTPSHQVTQMGQEVILRCVPISNHLYFYWYRQILGQKVEFLVSFYNNEISEKSEIFDDQFSVERPDGSNFTLKIRSTKLEDSAMYFCASSSMSGRNTGELFFGEGSRLTVL.

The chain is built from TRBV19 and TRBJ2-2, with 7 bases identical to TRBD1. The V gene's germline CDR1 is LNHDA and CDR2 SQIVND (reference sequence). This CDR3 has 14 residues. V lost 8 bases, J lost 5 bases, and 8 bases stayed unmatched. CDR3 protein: CASATGTETGELFF. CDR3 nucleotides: TGTGCCAGTGCGACCGGGACAGAGACCGGGGAGCTGTTTTTT.

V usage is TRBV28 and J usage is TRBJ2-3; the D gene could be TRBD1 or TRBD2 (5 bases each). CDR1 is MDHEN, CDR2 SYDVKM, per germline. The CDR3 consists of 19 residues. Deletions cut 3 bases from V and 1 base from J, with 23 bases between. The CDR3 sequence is CASSFSRRDHKGGTDTQYF. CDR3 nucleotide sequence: TGTGCCAGCAGTTTTTCCCGCCGGGACCACAAAGGAGGCACAGATACGCAGTATTTT. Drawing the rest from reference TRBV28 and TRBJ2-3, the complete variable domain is DVKVTQSSRYLVKRTGEKVFLECVQDMDHENMFWYRQDPGLGLRLIYFSYDVKMKEKGDIPEGYSVSREKKERFSLILESASTNQTSMYLCASSFSRRDHKGGTDTQYFGPGTRLTVL.

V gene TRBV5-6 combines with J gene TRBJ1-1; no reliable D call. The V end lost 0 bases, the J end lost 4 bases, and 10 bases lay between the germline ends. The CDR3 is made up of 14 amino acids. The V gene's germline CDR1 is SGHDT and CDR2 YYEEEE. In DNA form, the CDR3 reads TGTGCCAGCAGCTTGGCGGGCGTGGGCACTGAAGCTTTCTTT. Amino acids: CASSLAGVGTEAFF.